This T cell receptor beta chain appears in the sequencing data of a study of blood T cell repertoires in COVID-19. Across the whole study: The samples span acute and convalescent COVID-19 from the United States, Italy and Spain. PBMCs, B-cell-depleted T cells, or T cells were the source of the cDNA or gDNA that made up the material.

In the original workflow: The assay estimated nucleated cells by amplifying reference gene primers. Data came from immunoSEQ multiplex PCR; TCRdb stores just in-frame clones and leaves some out. V and J calls and clone size are as listed in that table; D and trimming were resolved from the DNA. The repertoire consists of about 180,000 clones, with about nine tenths occurring once and the leading ten covering 3.5% to 5%. Germline lookup yields CDR1 MNHEY and CDR2 SMNVEV (reference sequence). CDR3 size: 15 residues. Trimming took 6 bases from V and 0 from J, leaving 11 bases between them. This receptor was obtained from a woman aged 25 to 45 with acute or convalescent COVID-19. Material: peripheral blood. The chain employs TRBV27 and TRBJ2-2, with D perhaps matching TRBD2 (5 bases). This chain's CDR3 is CASRKLGANTGELFF. The CDR3 nucleotides are TGTGCCAGCAGAAAACTCGGGGCGAACACCGGGGAGCTGTTTTTT.